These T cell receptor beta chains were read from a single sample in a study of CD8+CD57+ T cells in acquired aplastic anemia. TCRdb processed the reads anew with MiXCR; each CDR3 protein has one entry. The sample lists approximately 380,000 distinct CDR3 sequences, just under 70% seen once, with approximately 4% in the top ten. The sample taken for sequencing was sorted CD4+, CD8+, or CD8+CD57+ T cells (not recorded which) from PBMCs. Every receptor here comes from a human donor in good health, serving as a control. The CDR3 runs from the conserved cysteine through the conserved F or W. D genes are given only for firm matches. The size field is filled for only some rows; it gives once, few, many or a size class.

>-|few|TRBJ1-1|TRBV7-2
TGTGCCAGCAGCCGTACCGGGACAACGGCCATGAACACTGAAGCTTTCTTT
CASSRTGTTAMNTEAFF
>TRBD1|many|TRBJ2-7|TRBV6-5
TGTGCCAGCAGGTTGGGGACAGCCTCCTACGAGCAGTACTTC
CASRLGTASYEQYF
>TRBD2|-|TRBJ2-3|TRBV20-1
TGCAGTGCTAGGGGCCAGCGGGGGGTCGACACAGATACGCAGTATTTT
CSARGQRGVDTDTQYF
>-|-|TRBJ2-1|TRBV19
TGTGCCAGTAGTATTACAACGAAGAATGAGCAGTTCTTC
CASSITTKNEQFF
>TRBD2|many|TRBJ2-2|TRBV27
TGTGCCAGCAGTTTACCCCTAGCGGGGGGATCTGGGGAGCTGTTTTTT
CASSLPLAGGSGELFF
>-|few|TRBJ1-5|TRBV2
TGTGCCAGCAGTTTCCTCCCTAAGGGGGGGAAGCAGCCCCAGCATTTT
CASSFLPKGGKQPQHF
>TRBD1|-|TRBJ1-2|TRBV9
TGTGCCAGCAGCAGGGGACAGGGTGTCTACACGTTC
CASSRGQGVYTF
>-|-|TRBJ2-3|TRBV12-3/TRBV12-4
TGTGCCACCATGTCAGGGGCGGGGGAGTCAGATACGCAGTATTTT
CATMSGAGESDTQYF
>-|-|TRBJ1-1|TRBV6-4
TGTGCCAGCAGTTCCGGGGAGGCCGGTGGGGCAGCTTTCTTT
CASSSGEAGGAAFF
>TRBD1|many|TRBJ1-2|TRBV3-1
TGTGCCAGCAGCCGGAACTCCGGACAGGGTTATGGCTACACCTTC
CASSRNSGQGYGYTF
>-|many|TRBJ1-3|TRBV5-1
TGCGCCAGCAGTTATGACGGCAGCTCTGGAAACACCATATATTTT
CASSYDGSSGNTIYF
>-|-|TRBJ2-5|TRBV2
TGTGCCAGCAGTGACCCGGGACGACAAGAGACCCAGTACTTC
CASSDPGRQETQYF
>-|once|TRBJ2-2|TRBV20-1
TGCAGTGCTAGTGGGGGAAGCTCCTTCAACACCGGGGAGCTGTTTTTT
CSASGGSSFNTGELFF
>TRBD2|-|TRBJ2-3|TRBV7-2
TGTGCCAGCAGCTTAGCAAGCGGGGGGGCCGGAGATACGCAGTATTTT
CASSLASGGAGDTQYF
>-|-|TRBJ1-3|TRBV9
TGTGCCAGCAGCAGAACGGTCAGTCAGAAGACCGGGGTATATTTT
CASSRTVSQKTGVYF
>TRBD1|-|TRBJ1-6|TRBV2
TGTGCCAGCAACATGGGACAGGGGGATCAGCCCCAGCACTTT
CASNMGQGDQPQHF
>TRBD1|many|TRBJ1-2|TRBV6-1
TGTGCCAGCAGTGAACCTGGACAGGGGGCGGGTGGCTACACCTTC
CASSEPGQGAGGYTF
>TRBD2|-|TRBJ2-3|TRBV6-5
TGTGCCATGAGACTAGCGGCGAGCACAGATACGCAGTATTTT
CAMRLAASTDTQYF
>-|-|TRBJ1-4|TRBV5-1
TGCGCCAGCAGCCTCGGGGCCCCAACCAACGAAAAACTGTTTTTT
CASSLGAPTNEKLFF
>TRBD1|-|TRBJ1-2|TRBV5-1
TGCGCCAGCAGCACGACAGGGATGGATTATGGCTACACCTTC
CASSTTGMDYGYTF
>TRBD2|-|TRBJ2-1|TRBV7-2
TGTGCCAGCAGCTTAGGGCTGGGCGGGGGGTTGAGTGAGCAGTTCTTC
CASSLGLGGGLSEQFF
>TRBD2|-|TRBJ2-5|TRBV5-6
TGTGCCAGCAGCCAGCGGGGGACGCCGCAGGAAGAGACCCAGTACTTC
CASSQRGTPQEETQYF
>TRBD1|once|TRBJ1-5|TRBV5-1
TGTGCCTGGAGGGGGCGCGGGGGCAATCAGCCCCAGCATTTT
CAWRGRGGNQPQHF
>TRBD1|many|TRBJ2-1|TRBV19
TGTGCCAGTAGTACTTACTTTGGACAGGGGAGCTCCTACAATGAGCAGTTCTTC
CASSTYFGQGSSYNEQFF
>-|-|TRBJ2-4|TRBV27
TGTGCCAGCGCGCGAGTAAATTTAGCCAAAAACATTCAGTACTTC
CASARVNLAKNIQYF
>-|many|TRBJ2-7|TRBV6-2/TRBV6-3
TGTGCCAGCACCTTATCCCCCTTTGAGGGTTGGGAGCAGTACTTC
CASTLSPFEGWEQYF
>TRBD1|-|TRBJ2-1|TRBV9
TGTGCCAGCAGCGTGGGACAGGGGGGGGGGGAGGAGGTCTTC
CASSVGQGGGEEVF
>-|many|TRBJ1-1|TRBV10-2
TGCGCCAGCACGGGTGGGTCTTTCGCTGAAGCTTTCTTT
CASTGGSFAEAFF
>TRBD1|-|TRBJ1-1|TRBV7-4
TGTGCCAGCAGCGAAGGACAGGGGGAGGGAAAAACTGTTTTT
CASSEGQGEGKTVF
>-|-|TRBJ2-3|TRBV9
TGTGCCAGCAGCGTCGCAGGGCCTAGCACAGATACGCAGTATTTT
CASSVAGPSTDTQYF
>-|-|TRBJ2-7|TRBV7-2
TGTGCCAGCAGCTCCCAGGGAGGGGGTGAGCAGTACTTC
CASSSQGGGEQYF
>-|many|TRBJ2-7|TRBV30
TGTGCCTGGAGTGTACGACAGGAGCAGTACTTC
CAWSVRQEQYF
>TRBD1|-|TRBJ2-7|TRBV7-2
TGTGCCAGCAGCCGGCGGGGACAGGGGAGTTACGAGCAGTACTTC
CASSRRGQGSYEQYF
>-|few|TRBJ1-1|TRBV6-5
TGTGCCAGCAGCGCCTACAGCGGAAAGAACACTGAAGCTTTCTTT
CASSAYSGKNTEAFF
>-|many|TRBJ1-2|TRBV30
TGTGCCTGGAGCTCAGGGGTATACGATGGCTACACCTTC
CAWSSGVYDGYTF
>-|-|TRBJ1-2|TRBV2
TGTGCCAGCAGCTTGACGACAGGCTACACCTTC
CASSLTTGYTF
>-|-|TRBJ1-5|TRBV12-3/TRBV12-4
TGTGCCAGCAGTTTGGCCAGCGGGGGGGCAGATACGCAGCATTTT
CASSLASGGADTQHF
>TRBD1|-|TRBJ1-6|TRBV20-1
TGCAGTGCTTGGGACAGTCCTAATGCTCCCCTCCACTTT
CSAWDSPNAPLHF
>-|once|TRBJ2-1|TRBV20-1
TGCAGTGCTAGAGATCCCGGACCAGGTATTGGTGAGCAGTTCTTC
CSARDPGPGIGEQFF
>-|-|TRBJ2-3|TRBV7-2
TGTGCCAGCGGGTATGAGGCGAGGGCCGGGCAGTATTTT
CASGYEARAGQYF
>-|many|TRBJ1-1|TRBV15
TGTGCCACCAGCAGAGATGGGGGCGGAAGGACTGAAGCTTTCTTT
CATSRDGGGRTEAFF
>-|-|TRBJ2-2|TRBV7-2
TGTGCCAGCAGGCAAAACTCCAACACTGAAGCTTTCTTTTTT
CASRQNSNTEAFFF
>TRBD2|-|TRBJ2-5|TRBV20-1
TGCAGTGCTAGAAAAGCGGGGGGCCTGGGGGAGACCCAGTACTTC
CSARKAGGLGETQYF
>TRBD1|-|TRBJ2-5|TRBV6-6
TGCGCCAGCAGCCCGGGACAGAGGGCGGAGGAGACCCAGTACTTC
CASSPGQRAEETQYF
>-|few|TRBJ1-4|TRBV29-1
TGCAGCGCCCGACAGGCGTTAGGTATCGGGGCTAATGAAAAACTGTTTTTT
CSARQALGIGANEKLFF
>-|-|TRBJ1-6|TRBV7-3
TGCGCCAGCAGCTTGGACGGGGTGAATTCGGCCCTCCACTTT
CASSLDGVNSALHF
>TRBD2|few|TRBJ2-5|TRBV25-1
TGTGCCAGCAGTGGATCGGGGGGGGCCTCTTTGTGGGAGACCCAGTACTTC
CASSGSGGASLWETQYF
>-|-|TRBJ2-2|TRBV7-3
TGTGCCAGCAGCCGGAGTCATGAGCAGGTGGAGCTGCTTTTT
CASSRSHEQVELLF
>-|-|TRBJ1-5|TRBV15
TGTGCCACCAGCGGGCGATACAGGGATCAGCCCCAGCATTTT
CATSGRYRDQPQHF
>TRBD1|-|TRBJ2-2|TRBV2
TGTGCCAGCAGCACCGGGACAGGGCACGGGCAGTTGTTTTTT
CASSTGTGHGQLFF
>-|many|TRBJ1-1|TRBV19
TGTGCCAGTAGTATTCGTTTCGGCAGCCTTATGAACACTGAAGCTTTCTTT
CASSIRFGSLMNTEAFF
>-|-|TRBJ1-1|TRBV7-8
TGTGCCAGCAGCTTAGTGGGCAGGGGAGGCGCTTTCTTT
CASSLVGRGGAFF
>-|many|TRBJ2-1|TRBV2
TGTGCCAGCAGACCCAACAGGGCACTTTACAATGAGCAGTTCTTC
CASRPNRALYNEQFF